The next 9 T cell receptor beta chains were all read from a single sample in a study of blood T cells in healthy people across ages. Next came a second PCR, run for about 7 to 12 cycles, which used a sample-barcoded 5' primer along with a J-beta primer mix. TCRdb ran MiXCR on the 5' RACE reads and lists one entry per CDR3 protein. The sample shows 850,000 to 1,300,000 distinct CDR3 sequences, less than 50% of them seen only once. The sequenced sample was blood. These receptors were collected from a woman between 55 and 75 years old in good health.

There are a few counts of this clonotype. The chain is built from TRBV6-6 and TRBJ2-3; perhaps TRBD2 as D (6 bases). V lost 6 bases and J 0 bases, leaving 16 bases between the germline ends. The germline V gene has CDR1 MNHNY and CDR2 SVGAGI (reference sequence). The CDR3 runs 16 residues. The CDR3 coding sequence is TGTGCCAGCAGCCCCATCGGGGGTGGGAGCACAGATACGCAGTATTTT. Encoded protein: CASSPIGGGSTDTQYF.

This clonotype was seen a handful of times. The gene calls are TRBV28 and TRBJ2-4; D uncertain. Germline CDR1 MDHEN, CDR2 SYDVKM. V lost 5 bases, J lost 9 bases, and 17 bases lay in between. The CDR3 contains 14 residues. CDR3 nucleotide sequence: TGTGCCAGCAGTCCATCAAGGCCGGTGGGCATTCAGTACTTC. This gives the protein CASSPSRPVGIQYF.

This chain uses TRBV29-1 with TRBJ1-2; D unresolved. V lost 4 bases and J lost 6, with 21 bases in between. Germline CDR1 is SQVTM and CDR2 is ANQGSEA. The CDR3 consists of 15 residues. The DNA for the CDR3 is TGCAGCGTTGGAGAATGGGGTGAGAAAGGGCATGGCTACACCTTC. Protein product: CSVGEWGEKGHGYTF.

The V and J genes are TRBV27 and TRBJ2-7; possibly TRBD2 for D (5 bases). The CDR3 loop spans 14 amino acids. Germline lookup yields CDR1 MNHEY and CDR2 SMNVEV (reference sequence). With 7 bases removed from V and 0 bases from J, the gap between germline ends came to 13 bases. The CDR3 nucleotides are TGTGCCAGCACCCCAGCGGTGAGCTCCTACGAGCAGTACTTC. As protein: CASTPAVSSYEQYF.

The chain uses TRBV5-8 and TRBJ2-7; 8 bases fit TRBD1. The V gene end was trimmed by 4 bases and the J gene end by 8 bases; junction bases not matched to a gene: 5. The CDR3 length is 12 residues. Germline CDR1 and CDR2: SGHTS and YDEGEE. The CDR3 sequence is CASSRTGYKQYF. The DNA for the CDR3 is TGTGCCAGCAGCAGGACAGGGTATAAGCAGTACTTC.

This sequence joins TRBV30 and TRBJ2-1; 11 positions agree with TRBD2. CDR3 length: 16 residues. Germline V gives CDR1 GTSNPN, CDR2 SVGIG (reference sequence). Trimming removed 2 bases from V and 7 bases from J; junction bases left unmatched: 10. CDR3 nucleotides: TGTGCCTGGAGTCCCTTTACTAGCGGGAGCACGAATGAGCAGTTCTTC. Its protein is CAWSPFTSGSTNEQFF.

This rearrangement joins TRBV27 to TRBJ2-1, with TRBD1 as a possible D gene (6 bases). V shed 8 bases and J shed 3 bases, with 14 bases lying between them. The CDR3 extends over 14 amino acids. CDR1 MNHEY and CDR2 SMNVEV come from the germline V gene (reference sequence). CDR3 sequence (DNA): TGTGCCAGCCGAGGGGGAGCGAACTACAATGAGCAGTTCTTC. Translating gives CASRGGANYNEQFF.

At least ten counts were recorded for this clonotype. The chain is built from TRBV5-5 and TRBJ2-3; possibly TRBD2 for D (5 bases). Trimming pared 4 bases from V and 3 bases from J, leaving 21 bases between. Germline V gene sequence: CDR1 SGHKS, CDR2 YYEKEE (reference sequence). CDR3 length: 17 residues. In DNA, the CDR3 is TGTGCCAGCAGCCCGCCACTAGTCCAGTCCCGGACAGATACGCAGTATTTT. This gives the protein CASSPPLVQSRTDTQYF.

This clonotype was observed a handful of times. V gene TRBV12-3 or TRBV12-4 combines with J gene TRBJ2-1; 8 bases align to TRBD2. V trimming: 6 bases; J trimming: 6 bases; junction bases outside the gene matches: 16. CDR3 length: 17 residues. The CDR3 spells CASSPIPLAGKGNEQFF. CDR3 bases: TGTGCCAGCAGCCCGATCCCCTTAGCGGGGAAGGGCAATGAGCAGTTCTTC.